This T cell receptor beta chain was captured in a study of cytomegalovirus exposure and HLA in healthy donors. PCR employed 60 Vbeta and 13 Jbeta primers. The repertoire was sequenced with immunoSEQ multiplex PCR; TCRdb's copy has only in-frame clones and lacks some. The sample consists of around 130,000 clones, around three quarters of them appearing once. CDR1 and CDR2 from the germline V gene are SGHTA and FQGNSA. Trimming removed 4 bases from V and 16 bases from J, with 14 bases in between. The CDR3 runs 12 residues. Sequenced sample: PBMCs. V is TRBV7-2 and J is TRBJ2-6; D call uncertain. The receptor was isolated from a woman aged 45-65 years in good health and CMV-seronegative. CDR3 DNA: TGTGCCAGCAGCTCTAGTCTCTCTCCACTGACTTTC. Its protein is CASSSSLSPLTF.